This T cell receptor beta chain was obtained from a study of CD8+ T cells in alopecia areata. Extracted RNA was reverse transcribed, and the resulting cDNA served as sequencing template. Generated by immunoSEQ multiplex PCR, the TCRdb table keeps only in-frame clones and is missing some. The sample yields 110,000 to 150,000 clones, about 60% seen once. This clone has just one count. This CDR3 comprises 12 residues. CDR1 is SGHTA and CDR2 is FQGNSA in the germline V gene. Deletions cut 7 bases from V and 4 bases from J, with 9 bases between. V and J are TRBV7-2 and TRBJ2-3; tentative D call: TRBD2 (5 bases). Material: CD4+ T cells sorted from blood, obtained at week 0. This sequence was found in a human donor with alopecia areata. The CDR3 reads CASTLSADTQYF. In DNA, the CDR3 is TGTGCCAGCACCCTTAGCGCAGATACGCAGTATTTT. Supplemented by reference TRBV7-2 and TRBJ2-3, the full variable domain reads GAGVSQSPSNKVTEKGKDVELRCDPISGHTALYWYRQSLGQGLEFLIYFQGNSAPDKSGLPSDRFSAERTGGSVSTLTIQRTQQEDSAVYLCASTLSADTQYFGPGTRLTVL.